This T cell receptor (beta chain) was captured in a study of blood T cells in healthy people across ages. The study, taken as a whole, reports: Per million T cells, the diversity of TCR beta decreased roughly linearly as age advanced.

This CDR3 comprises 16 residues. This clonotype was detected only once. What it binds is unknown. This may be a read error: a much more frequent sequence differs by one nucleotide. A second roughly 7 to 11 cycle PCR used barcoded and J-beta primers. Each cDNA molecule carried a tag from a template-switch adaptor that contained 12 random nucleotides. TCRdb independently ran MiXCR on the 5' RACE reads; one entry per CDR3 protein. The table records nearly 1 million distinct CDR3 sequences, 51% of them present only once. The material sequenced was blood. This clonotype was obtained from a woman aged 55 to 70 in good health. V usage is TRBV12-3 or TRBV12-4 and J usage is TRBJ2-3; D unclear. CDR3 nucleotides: TGTGCCAGCGGTTTCTTCCAGGCCGCTAGCACAGATACGCAGTATTTT. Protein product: CASGFFQAASTDTQYF.